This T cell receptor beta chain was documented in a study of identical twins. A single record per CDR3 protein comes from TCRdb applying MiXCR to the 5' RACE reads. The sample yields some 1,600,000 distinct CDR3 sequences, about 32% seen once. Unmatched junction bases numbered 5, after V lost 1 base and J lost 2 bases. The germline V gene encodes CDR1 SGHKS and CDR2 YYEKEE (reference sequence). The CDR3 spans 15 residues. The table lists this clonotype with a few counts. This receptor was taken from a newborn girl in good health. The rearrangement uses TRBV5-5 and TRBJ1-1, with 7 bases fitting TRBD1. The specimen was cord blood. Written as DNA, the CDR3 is TGTGCCAGCAGCTTGAGACAGGGCTCAAACACTGAAGCTTTCTTT. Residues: CASSLRQGSNTEAFF.